This T cell receptor (beta chain) was recorded in a study of blood T cell repertoires in COVID-19. Across the whole study: PBMCs, B-cell-depleted T cells, or T cells provided the cDNA or gDNA that made up the material.

Some clones are missing from TCRdb's copy, which holds only in-frame ones; the method was immunoSEQ multiplex PCR. The repertoire includes over 150,000 clones, around nine tenths of them detected once, and around 0.6% sits in the top ten. V lost 3 bases and J lost 4, with 18 bases in between. Germline CDR1 and CDR2: SGHTA and FQGNSA. This CDR3 has 16 residues. The chain links TRBV7-2 to TRBJ2-5; D perhaps matches TRBD1 (6 bases). The clonotype originates from a man between 60 and 75 years old with COVID-19, enrolled during active disease. Sequenced sample: peripheral blood. CDR3 amino acids: CASSLSWAGAGETQYF. CDR3 nucleotide sequence: TGTGCCAGCAGCTTGTCGTGGGCAGGGGCGGGAGAGACCCAGTACTTC.